This TCR beta chain stems from a study of blood T cell repertoires in COVID-19 (dated by TCRdb to 2020 to 2021). General notes on the study: Collaborator samples came from the United States, Italy and Spain and covered acute and convalescent phases of COVID-19. The prospective study material was composed of cDNA or gDNA derived from T cells, B-cell-depleted T cells, or PBMCs. Subjects who had been exposed to COVID-19, were actively infected with it, or had recovered from it provided the deeply sampled blood TCRbeta repertoires that made up the dataset. The repertoires were made available in a free public database intended to serve as a resource for research on the immune response to SARS-CoV-2. Samples came from the ongoing ImmuneRACE study (first 160 participants) plus 1,254 subjects from 6 global collaborators. A de-identified subject ID, COVID-19 status, age in years and sex were almost always included in the sample metadata. Where available, HLA class I and class II types were taken from metadata supplied by the sample provider and were not determined by assay-based typing.

TCRbeta CDR3 regions were amplified from genomic DNA using the immunoSEQ Assay, a bias-controlled multiplex PCR. The authors' pipeline ran thus. Nucleated cell counts per sample were estimated from amplification of reference gene primers within the assay. To quantify the absolute abundance of each unique TCRbeta CDR3 rearrangement, sequence reads were collapsed and filtered. For each sample, productive Simpson clonality was calculated by taking the square root of Simpson's diversity index across productive rearrangements. Drawn from immuneACCESS, this table holds only the in-frame rearrangements with V and J called that TCRdb kept. Clones are partly lost; checked studies trace under half to an unresolved V gene and leave the rest unexplained. V, J and clone size are taken as reported in that table, and D and trimming were inferred from the DNA itself. For this sample the table gives a few hundred thousand clones, of which 86% were detected only once. The ten largest clones capture 3.5% to 4% of the sample.

The paper as a whole reports these results and caveats: The quantity of clinical and demographic metadata differed by source and by participant and was supplied without curation.

The CDR3 starts with the cysteine, ends with the phenylalanine, and has 15 residues. The only DNA kept is the CDR3, 45 bases in frame from the first base. After removal of 4 bases from V and 0 bases from J, the junction retains 6 bases not matched to a gene. CDR1 and CDR2, per the germline V gene (reference sequence), are SGHKS and YYEKEE. Participants in the prospective study were aged roughly 18 to 90 years, lived in about two dozen United States geographic areas, and enrolled through a virtual design. In the prospective study, participants were assigned to cohorts based on the clinical history participants reported in a screening survey and a study questionnaire. In the prospective study, mobile phlebotomists collected whole blood, serum and a nasopharyngeal or oropharyngeal swab from each participant. Over a roughly 2-month period, participants in the prospective study had the option of providing additional blood draws and questionnaires. Before DNA extraction, prospective study blood samples were shipped either frozen or at room temperature.

Comments on this clone: This clone's antigen is unknown. Base quality data are lacking; no much larger clone is found one base away.

Source material: PBMCs or T cells enriched from blood (not recorded which). The TCR was taken from a woman in her thirties or forties with acute COVID-19. The chain employs TRBV5-5 and TRBJ1-1, and TRBD1 aligns with 7 junction nucleotides. The CDR3 is CASSATGALNTEAFF. In nucleotide form, the sequence is TGTGCCAGCAGCGCCACAGGGGCCCTGAACACTGAAGCTTTCTTT.